These 4 T cell receptor beta chains came from one sample sequenced in a study of blood T cell repertoires in COVID-19. Using immunoSEQ multiplex PCR, the repertoire was profiled, and TCRdb retains in-frame clones only, with some absent. The profile shows some 180,000 clones, 81% of them singletons. The source material was peripheral blood. The receptor source for this set is a woman of 80 years or more with COVID-19, enrolled during active disease.

The V and J genes are TRBV20-1 and TRBJ2-1, with TRBD2 identical over 13 bases. This CDR3 contains 17 residues. Per the germline V gene, CDR1 is DFQATT and CDR2 is SNEGSKA (reference sequence). J gave up 4 bases and V 3 bases, and 9 bases lay outside the gene matches. The DNA for the CDR3 is TGCAGTGCTAGTCGGCCACTAGCGGGAGGGCGATACAATGAGCAGTTCTTC. Translation: CSASRPLAGGRYNEQFF.

The chain is built from TRBV6-4 and TRBJ2-3; 9 bases agree with TRBD2. The germline CDR1 and CDR2 sequences are MRHNA and SNTAGT. V lost 3 bases, J lost 10 bases, and 8 bases stayed unmatched. The CDR3 has 14 amino acids. The CDR3 bases are TGTGCCAGCAGTGAGGCTAGCGGGGTCGGTGCGCAGTATTTT. Its translation is CASSEASGVGAQYF.

The chain joins TRBV11-2 to TRBJ2-3; 11 nucleotides align to TRBD2. In germline, CDR1 is SGHAT, CDR2 FQNNGV. This CDR3 spans 17 amino acids. The trim removed 8 bases at V and 0 bases at J, leaving 10 bases unmatched. The CDR3 sequence: CASFGLAGGTSTDTQYF. CDR3 nucleotides: TGTGCCAGCTTTGGGCTAGCGGGGGGAACTAGCACAGATACGCAGTATTTT.

The chain links TRBV5-5 to TRBJ1-2; 9 nucleotides line up with TRBD1. The ends lost 1 base at V and 7 bases at J; junction bases unmatched: 8. The germline V gene encodes CDR1 SGHKS and CDR2 YYEKEE (reference sequence). This CDR3 comprises 15 residues. CDR3 DNA sequence: TGTGCCAGCAGCTTGAGCAGGGGGACAGGGTTTGGCTACACCTTC. As protein: CASSLSRGTGFGYTF.